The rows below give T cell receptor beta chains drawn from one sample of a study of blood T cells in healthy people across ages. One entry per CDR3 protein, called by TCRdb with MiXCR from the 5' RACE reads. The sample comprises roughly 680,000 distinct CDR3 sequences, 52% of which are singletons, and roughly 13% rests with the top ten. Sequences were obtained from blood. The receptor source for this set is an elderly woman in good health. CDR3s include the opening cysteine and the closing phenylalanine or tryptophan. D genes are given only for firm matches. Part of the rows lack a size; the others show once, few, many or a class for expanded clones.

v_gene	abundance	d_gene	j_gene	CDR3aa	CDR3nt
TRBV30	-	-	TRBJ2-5	CAWNPGTPIQETQYF	TGTGCCTGGAACCCCGGGACACCTATCCAAGAGACCCAGTACTTC
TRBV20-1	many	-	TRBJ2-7	CSASRDLYEQYF	TGCAGTGCGTCACGCGACCTTTACGAGCAGTACTTC
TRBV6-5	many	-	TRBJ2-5	CASSSQGGLQYF	TGTGCCAGCAGTTCCCAGGGGGGGCTCCAGTACTTC
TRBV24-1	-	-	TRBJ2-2	CATSERRESWLFF	TGTGCCACCAGTGAAAGGAGGGAGTCATGGCTGTTTTTT
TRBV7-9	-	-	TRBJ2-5	CASSLLAQPQETQYF	TGTGCCAGCAGCTTATTAGCGCAGCCGCAAGAGACCCAGTACTTC
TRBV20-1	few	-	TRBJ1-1	CSSLAHMNTEAFF	TGCAGTTCGTTAGCGCACATGAACACTGAAGCTTTCTTT
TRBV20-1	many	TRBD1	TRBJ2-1	CSARAPGQGYNEQFF	TGCAGTGCTAGAGCCCCGGGACAGGGCTACAATGAGCAGTTCTTC
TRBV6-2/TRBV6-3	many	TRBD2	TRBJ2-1	CASSSQRESSYNEQFF	TGTGCCAGCAGTTCCCAGCGGGAGAGCTCCTACAATGAGCAGTTCTTC
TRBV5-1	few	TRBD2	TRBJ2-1	CASSQRRLANNEQFF	TGCGCCAGCAGCCAACGGAGACTAGCGAACAATGAGCAGTTCTTC
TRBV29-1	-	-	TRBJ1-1	CSVGGRAAEAFF	TGCAGCGTTGGGGGAAGGGCAGCTGAAGCTTTCTTT
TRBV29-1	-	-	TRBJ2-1	CSVAPDSYNEQFF	TGCAGCGTTGCCCCGGACTCCTACAATGAGCAGTTCTTC
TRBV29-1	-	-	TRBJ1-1	CSADPNTEAFF	TGCAGCGCGGACCCGAACACTGAAGCTTTCTTT
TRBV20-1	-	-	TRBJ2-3	CSARALFRESTDTQYF	TGCAGTGCTAGGGCCTTATTTAGGGAGAGCACAGATACGCAGTATTTT
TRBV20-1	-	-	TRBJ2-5	CSARDPGLRETQYF	TGCAGTGCTAGGGATCCGGGACTCAGAGAGACCCAGTACTTC
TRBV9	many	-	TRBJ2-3	CASSDGGLSGVTQYF	TGTGCCAGCAGCGATGGGGGGCTGTCAGGGGTTACGCAGTATTTT
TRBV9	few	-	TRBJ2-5	CASSASGRGQETQYF	TGTGCCAGCAGCGCCTCAGGGCGGGGCCAAGAGACCCAGTACTTC
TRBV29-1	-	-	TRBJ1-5	CSAIQGGINQPQHF	TGCAGCGCGATACAGGGCGGGATCAATCAGCCCCAGCATTTT
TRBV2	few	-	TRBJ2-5	CASSGEGRQETQYF	TGTGCCAGCAGTGGAGAGGGAAGGCAAGAGACCCAGTACTTC
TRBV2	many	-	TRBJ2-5	CASSETGWYQETQYF	TGTGCCAGCAGTGAAACAGGGTGGTACCAAGAGACCCAGTACTTC
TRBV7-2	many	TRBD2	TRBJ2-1	CASSRNGGAYNEQFF	TGTGCCAGCAGTCGTAATGGGGGGGCCTACAATGAGCAGTTCTTC
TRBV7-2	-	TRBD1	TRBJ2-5	CASSSRTGGMETQYF	TGTGCCAGCAGCTCCCGGACAGGGGGCATGGAGACCCAGTACTTC
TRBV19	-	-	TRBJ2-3	CASSGGPGTVPDTQYF	TGTGCCAGTAGTGGCGGACCAGGTACCGTCCCAGATACGCAGTATTTT
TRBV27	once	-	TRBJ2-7	CASSLSRLTYNEQYF	TGTGCCAGCAGTTTATCAAGACTAACTTACAATGAGCAGTACTTC
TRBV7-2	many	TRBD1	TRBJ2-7	CASNPTGTVRYEQYF	TGTGCCAGCAACCCCACCGGGACAGTGAGATACGAGCAGTACTTC
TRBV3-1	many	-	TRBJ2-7	CASSQELGSYEQYF	TGTGCCAGCAGCCAAGAACTAGGGTCCTACGAGCAGTACTTC
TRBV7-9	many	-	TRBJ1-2	CASSLVRQGGGYTF	TGTGCCAGCAGCTTAGTCCGGCAGGGAGGAGGCTACACCTTC
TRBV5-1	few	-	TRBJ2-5	CASSQTSPETQYF	TGCGCCAGCAGCCAGACTAGTCCAGAGACCCAGTACTTC
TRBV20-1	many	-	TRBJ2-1	CSARGFSYNEQFF	TGCAGTGCCCGGGGGTTCTCCTACAATGAGCAGTTCTTC
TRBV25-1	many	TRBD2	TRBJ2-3	CASSDPTKSGKGTQYF	TGTGCCAGCAGTGATCCCACGAAAAGCGGGAAAGGTACGCAGTATTTT
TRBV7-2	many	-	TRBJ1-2	CASSLTQSNGYTF	TGTGCCAGCAGCTTAACCCAGTCAAATGGCTACACCTTC
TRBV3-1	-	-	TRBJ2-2	CASTQGPRGVTGELFF	TGTGCCAGCACCCAAGGTCCCCGGGGAGTCACCGGGGAGCTGTTTTTT
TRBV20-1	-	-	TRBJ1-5	CSARAGQYSNQPQHF	TGCAGTGCTAGAGCTGGACAGTATAGCAATCAGCCCCAGCATTTT
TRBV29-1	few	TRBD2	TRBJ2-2	CSVGGWTGELFF	TGCAGCGTGGGGGGGTGGACCGGGGAGCTGTTTTTT
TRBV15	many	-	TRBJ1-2	CATSIDQTGYTF	TGTGCCACCAGCATTGACCAGACCGGCTACACCTTC
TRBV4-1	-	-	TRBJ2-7	CASSQARDDYEQYF	TGCGCCAGCAGCCAAGCCAGGGACGACTACGAGCAGTACTTC
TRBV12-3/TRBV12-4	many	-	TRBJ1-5	CASSFEGDQPQHF	TGTGCCAGCAGTTTTGAGGGCGATCAGCCCCAGCATTTT
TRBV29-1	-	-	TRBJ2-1	CSVEGGARYNEQFF	TGCAGCGTTGAGGGCGGGGCCCGCTACAATGAGCAGTTCTTC
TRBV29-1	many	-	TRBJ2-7	CSVQEGAEQYF	TGCAGCGTGCAGGAGGGTGCCGAGCAGTACTTC
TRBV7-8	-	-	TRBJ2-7	CASSSEKGRLPYEQYF	TGTGCCAGCAGCTCCGAAAAAGGCAGGCTTCCCTACGAGCAGTACTTC
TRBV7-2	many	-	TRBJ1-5	CASSGYNQPQHF	TGTGCCAGCAGTGGTTACAATCAGCCCCAGCATTTT
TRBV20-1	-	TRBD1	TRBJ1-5	CSAQSRTGGPNQPQHF	TGCAGTGCTCAGTCCAGGACAGGGGGCCCAAATCAGCCCCAGCATTTT
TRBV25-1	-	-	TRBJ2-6	CASSDTIRSGANVLTF	TGTGCCAGCAGTGATACAATTCGCTCTGGGGCCAACGTCCTGACTTTC
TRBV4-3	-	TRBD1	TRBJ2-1	CASSQGARGLGEQFF	TGCGCCAGCAGCCAAGGGGCCAGGGGGCTGGGTGAGCAGTTCTTC
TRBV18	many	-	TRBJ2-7	CASSPRGDGQYF	TGTGCCAGCTCACCAAGGGGAGATGGGCAGTACTTC
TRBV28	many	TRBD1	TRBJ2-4	CASSSSGTGKNIQYF	TGTGCCAGCAGTTCCTCCGGGACAGGGAAGAACATTCAGTACTTC
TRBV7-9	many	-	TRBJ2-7	CASSFTGGEQYF	TGTGCCAGCAGCTTTACGGGCGGCGAGCAGTACTTC
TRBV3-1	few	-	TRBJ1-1	CASSQFIGQLNTEAFF	TGTGCCAGCAGCCAGTTTATAGGACAGCTGAACACTGAAGCTTTCTTT
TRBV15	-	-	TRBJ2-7	CATSRRDGPLYEQYF	TGTGCCACCAGCAGAAGGGACGGACCTCTCTACGAGCAGTACTTC